The rows below give T cell receptor beta chains drawn from one sample of a study of shared clonotypes between healthy human individuals. This table comes from immunoSEQ multiplex PCR, and its TCRdb copy is limited to in-frame clones, with some not included. The table lists fewer than 650,000 clones, 76% of them singletons. Sequences were obtained from PBMCs. Every receptor here comes from a woman aged 35 to 49 in good health. Some clones in this sample may be carry-over from other donors' samples. CDR3s include the opening cysteine and the closing phenylalanine or tryptophan. The order of the fields is clone size, J gene, V gene, CDR3 protein. Clone size is shown for a subset of rows, as once, few, many or a class of expanded clone.

NA,TRBJ2-1,TRBV20-1,CSARDGQEQFF
many,TRBJ2-7,TRBV29-1,CSVVLAGGYEQYF
few,TRBJ1-5,TRBV28,CASSSRQGWNQPQHF
NA,TRBJ2-5,TRBV7-2,CASSYGTGGETQYF
NA,TRBJ1-5,TRBV19,CASRKGRTGGMQPQHF
NA,TRBJ1-1,TRBV11-2,CASSPDRGYTEAFF
NA,TRBJ2-6,TRBV10-2,CASSPTGPGANVLTF
once,TRBJ2-1,TRBV6-4,CASSERDSANEQFF
few,TRBJ1-2,TRBV7-9,CASSSTQGSYGYTF
NA,TRBJ1-6,TRBV5-1,CASSSDRGNSPLHF
NA,TRBJ2-2,TRBV5-4,CASSPPADGELFF
few,TRBJ2-7,TRBV7-2,CASSLVAGGSYEQYF